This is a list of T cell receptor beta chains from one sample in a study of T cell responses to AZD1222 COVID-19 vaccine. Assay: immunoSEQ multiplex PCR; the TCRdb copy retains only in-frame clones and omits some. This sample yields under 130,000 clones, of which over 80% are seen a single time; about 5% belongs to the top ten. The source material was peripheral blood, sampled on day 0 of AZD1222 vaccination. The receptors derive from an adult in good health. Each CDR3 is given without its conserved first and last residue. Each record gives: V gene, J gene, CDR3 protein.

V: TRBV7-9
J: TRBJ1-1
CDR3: ASSLLNTEAF

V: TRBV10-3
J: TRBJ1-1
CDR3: AISVTPEGTEAF

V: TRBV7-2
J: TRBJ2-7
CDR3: ASSLVSNEQY

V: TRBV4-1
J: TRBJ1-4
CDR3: ASSQAPGPNEKLF

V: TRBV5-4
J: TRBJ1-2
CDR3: ASSLGGVGGDYGYT

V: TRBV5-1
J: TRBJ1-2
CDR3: ASSLPGQGTGYT

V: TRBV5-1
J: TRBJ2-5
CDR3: ASSLGLAGPHQETQY

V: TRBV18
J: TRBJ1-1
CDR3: ASSPPTKYRLRENTEAF

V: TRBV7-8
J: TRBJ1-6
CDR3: ASSLIMDSPLH

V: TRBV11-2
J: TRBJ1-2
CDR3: ASSFTGDGYT